Here is one T cell receptor (beta chain) with its context. The sample originates from a study of blood T cell repertoires in COVID-19. Study-level background: From the United States, Italy and Spain came samples of acute and convalescent COVID-19. PBMCs, B-cell-depleted T cells, or T cells were the source of the cDNA or gDNA that made up the material.

Original analysis: Scientists estimated how many nucleated cells there were by amplifying reference gene primers. Using immunoSEQ multiplex PCR, the repertoire was profiled, and TCRdb retains in-frame clones only, with some absent. V and J calls and clone size are as listed in that table; D and trimming were resolved from the DNA. Among some 44,000 clones listed, almost 85% were seen once. After removal of 9 bases from V and 7 bases from J, the junction contained 11 bases not matched to a gene. There are 14 residues in the CDR3. Germline CDR1 is MRHNA and CDR2 is SNTAGT. The rearrangement links TRBV6-4 to TRBJ1-4; 7 bases are a match to TRBD1. This TCR was sampled from a woman in her sixties or seventies with acute or convalescent COVID-19. Sequencing input: peripheral blood. CDR3 sequence (DNA): TGTGCCAGTACCGAACGCAGGGGGGTTGAAAAACTGTTTTTT. This codes for CASTERRGVEKLFF.